This T cell receptor beta chain was captured by sequencing in a study of T cell responses to AZD1222 COVID-19 vaccine (dated by TCRdb to the early 2020s). Context from the whole study: AZD1222 recipients with second doses at about 4 weeks or about 12 weeks were pooled, because spike-specific TCR depth and breadth did not differ between schedules. A total of 233 trial participants underwent TCR sequencing, of whom about 210 had received two doses of AZD1222 and approximately 26 had received two doses of the MenACWY control vaccine. Trial participants were enrolled into age subgroups of 18-55, 56-69 and 70-plus years, which contained approximately 150, 28 and 58 TCR-sequenced participants, respectively.

A note on this clone: Its target antigen remains unknown. No per-base quality is available; no much larger clone lies one base away.

The CDR3 regions of human TCRbeta chains were subjected to immunosequencing. As for how the authors treated the data: TCRs in the repertoires were compared against a reference library of SARS-CoV-2-specific TCRs that had been generated with the MIRA antigen-specificity platform. Breadth meant the fraction of unique TCRs that were SARS-CoV-2-associated, whereas depth meant the fraction of total T cells that were SARS-CoV-2-associated. Using the MIRA data, each spike-specific TCR was mapped to the spike region that the TCR reacts to and placed in a CD4 or CD8 class. Log10-transformed breadth and depth values were compared by one-way ANOVA with Sidak's multiple comparisons tests. TCRdb stores this immuneACCESS table with in-frame sequences only. Part of the clones is absent; in the studies checked, under half of the shortfall reflects unresolved V genes, and no reason is known for the rest. Clone size and the V and J calls come from that table; the DNA yielded D and trimming. This sample gives some 120,000 clones in total; roughly 89% of them show up just once. Together, the top ten hold almost 5.5% of the sample.

From its cysteine to its phenylalanine, the CDR3 spans 13 amino acids. The sequence is cut down to CDR3 DNA, 39 bases in frame from base 1. The junction shows trimming of 0 bases on V and 1 base on J, plus 6 bases between the germline ends. CDR1 and CDR2 are drawn from the germline V gene (reference sequence): GTSNPN, SVGIG. The intended sense of this specimen's time point label: baseline before first vaccination. The vaccinee samples were drawn from two UK trials, COV001 and COV002, one of which was a single-blind randomized controlled phase 2/3 trial testing AZD1222 (ChAdOx1 nCoV-19) in healthy adults. Trial participant PBMC samples were collected at day 0 and day 28 after the second dose for TCRbeta chain sequencing. General findings and caveats noted by the study authors: The whole spike protein was spanned by vaccine-associated CD4 TCRs, and dominant responses were seen in regions 160-218 and 743-854. Spike-specific TCR breadth and depth rose significantly after two AZD1222 doses compared with day 0 and with MenACWY recipients. Nearly half of unique spike-specific TCRs reportedly recognized epitopes outside regions mutated in the B.1.351 and B.1.1.7 variants. Conclusions about previously exposed vaccinees are limited, since just 5 or 6 AZD1222 recipients were seropositive for SARS-CoV-2 at baseline. Most participants were white British and females outnumbered males, and the authors suggested that clonal diversity may have been underestimated. Because no day 14 peak-response samples were available, repertoires were characterized only after the peak T cell response. The 56-69-year group was small, and its depth increase did not reach significance, likely because of low power.

The sample was peripheral blood, taken on day 0 of AZD1222 vaccination. The sequence is built from TRBV30 and TRBJ1-2; too little of a D gene remains to name it. The source of this sequence is an adult in good health. For the CDR3, the sequence is CAWSVLVNYGYTF. The bases are TGTGCCTGGAGTGTCCTGGTTAACTATGGCTACACCTTC.